Listed here are 5 T cell receptor beta chains from one sample, sequenced in a study of Ad26.COV2.S vaccination and SARS-CoV-2 variants. Specified treatment: about 20 received Ad26.COV2.S at low or high dose, single or two shots; about 5 received placebo; per-sample allocation not given. Collection of samples fell on day 63 after the first vaccine or placebo injection. Sequencing used immunoSEQ multiplex PCR; TCRdb keeps in-frame clones, though not all of them. The table has roughly 320,000 clones, 70% to 90% seen once. This sample comprised peripheral blood, obtained in a trial of Ad26.COV2.S vaccine versus placebo. These receptors were collected from a person between 18 and 59 years old who received the Ad26.COV2.S COVID-19 vaccine or a placebo.

The V and J genes are TRBV19 and TRBJ2-2; D is uncertain. Trimming pared 1 base from V and 2 bases from J, leaving 8 bases between. CDR3 length equals 15 residues. Germline CDR1 and CDR2: LNHDA and SQIVND (reference sequence). CDR3 in amino acids: CASSIVALNTGELFF. Here the CDR3 DNA reads TGTGCCAGTAGTATAGTTGCCTTAAACACCGGGGAGCTGTTTTTT.

This clone appeared a single time. The V gene is TRBV5-5, the J gene TRBJ1-3; maybe TRBD1 (5 bases). Germline V gives CDR1 SGHKS, CDR2 YYEKEE (reference sequence). V shed 1 base and J shed 4 bases, with 12 bases lying between them. CDR3 length: 15 residues. The CDR3 DNA reads as TGTGCCAGCAGCTTGTCGGCAGGGAAAGGAAACACCATATATTTT. Translating it yields CASSLSAGKGNTIYF.

The V gene is TRBV4-1, the J gene TRBJ1-1; tentative D call: TRBD1 (6 bases). Trimming removed 4 bases from V and 6 bases from J, with 12 bases in between. There are 13 residues in the CDR3. Germline CDR1 reads MGHRA; CDR2 reads YSYEKL. CDR3 residues: CASSPFRGSEAFF. The CDR3 DNA sequence: TGCGCCAGCAGCCCCTTCAGGGGTTCTGAAGCTTTCTTT.

V and J are TRBV6-1 and TRBJ2-1; D is uncertain. CDR1 MNHNS and CDR2 SASEGT come from the germline V gene. The CDR3 runs to 15 residues. V was shortened by 2 bases and J by 2 bases, with 10 bases between the two germline ends. This CDR3 is CASSEIRMPYNEQFF. The DNA of the CDR3 is TGTGCCAGCAGTGAAATTAGGATGCCCTACAATGAGCAGTTCTTC.

The chain couples TRBV7-3 to TRBJ1-1; 8 positions match TRBD1. This CDR3 has 15 residues. The V gene end was trimmed by 5 bases and the J gene end by 5 bases; junction bases not matched to a gene: 10. Germline CDR1 SGHTA, CDR2 FQGTGA. The CDR3 region is CASSLRGRGPTEAFF. The CDR3 DNA is TGTGCCAGCAGCCTTCGAGGCAGGGGGCCAACTGAAGCTTTCTTT.